This TCR beta chain was profiled in a study of vaccination effects on CD4 cells after COVID-19. Study in general: Subjects were given two BNT162b2 or mRNA-1273 vaccine doses. The study's findings and limits: Pronounced clonal contraction occurred in clones induced by infection and by vaccine late after vaccination.

Germline CDR1 reads SGHAT; CDR2 reads FQNNGV. The CDR3 totals 13 residues. Trimming took 5 bases from V and 0 from J, leaving 7 bases between them. Sequencing used immunoSEQ multiplex PCR; TCRdb keeps in-frame clones, though not all of them. The sample includes 65,000 or so clones, roughly three quarters of them seen just once. This clone was detected a few times. The antigen is not known. Expansion of antigen-specific CD4+ T cells with viral peptide pools was carried out by the ViraFEST assay before sequencing. CD4+ T cell isolation took place after approximately 11 days of culture. Vaccinees lacked prior SARS-CoV-2 infection and tested negative for nucleocapsid antibodies. IL-2 at about 10 IU/ml and peptides at around 10 ug/ml were added to cultured PBMC, approximately 2.2 million per well. Replacing half the medium with IL-2 medium was done on days 3 and 7.

The sample here was CD4+ T cells from PBMCs cultured with HCoV-NL63 spike peptides, taken before COVID-19 vaccination. This receptor was taken from a human donor who received a COVID-19 vaccine. The J gene is TRBJ1-2, the V gene TRBV11-2; D is undetermined. The CDR3 sequence: CASSQDPNYGYTF. The CDR3 DNA follows: TGTGCCAGCAGCCAGGACCCTAACTATGGCTACACCTTC.